The next 13 T cell receptor beta chains were all read from a single sample in a study of cytomegalovirus exposure and HLA in healthy donors. The PCR had 60 Vbeta and 13 Jbeta primers. Produced via immunoSEQ multiplex PCR; TCRdb's table is partial and in-frame only. The sample lists a few hundred thousand clones, more than 80% seen once, with 2.9% in the top ten. The sequenced material came from PBMCs. Receptor source: a man aged 25 to 40 in good health and CMV-seronegative.

The chain joins TRBV28 to TRBJ2-7; 7 bases fit TRBD1. The CDR3 totals 15 residues. Looked up from germline, CDR1 is MDHEN and CDR2 is SYDVKM. V lost 11 bases, J lost 7 bases, and 20 bases stayed unmatched. Written as DNA, the CDR3 is TGTGCCTCCCGGCCCCAGACAGGGAGCGCACGAGAGCAGTACTTC. It specifies CASRPQTGSAREQYF.

The chain recombines TRBV9 with TRBJ2-3, with a possible D match to TRBD1 (6 bases). In germline, CDR1 is SGDLS, CDR2 YYNGEE. Trimming shortened V by 2 bases and J by 6 bases, and 7 bases separated the two germline ends. The CDR3 is made up of 12 amino acids. CDR3 region: CASSVRGDTQYF. The CDR3 region has the DNA TGTGCCAGCAGCGTGAGGGGGGATACGCAGTATTTT.

This chain connects TRBV6-5 to TRBJ2-5; 9 bases map to TRBD2. TRBJ2-7 matches the DNA end more closely, so the J call is doubtful. Germline lookup yields CDR1 MNHEY and CDR2 SVGAGI. The CDR3 contains 14 residues. The CDR3 protein is CASRSGGISYEQYF. CDR3 nucleotide sequence: TGTGCCAGCAGAAGCGGGGGGATCTCCTACGAGCAGTACTTC.

The genes are TRBV7-9 and TRBJ2-5; a possible D gene is TRBD2 (6 bases). Trimming took 3 bases from V and 4 from J, leaving 15 bases between them. Germline values: CDR1 SEHNR, CDR2 FQNEAQ (reference sequence). The CDR3 has 15 amino acids. CDR3 nucleotide sequence: TGTGCCAGCAGCTTCTGGTGGGGGGAAGGAGAGACCCAGTACTTC. This translates into CASSFWWGEGETQYF.

This chain uses TRBV5-4 with TRBJ1-5, with D tentatively TRBD1 (6 bases). From germline, CDR1 is SGHNT and CDR2 YYREEE (reference sequence). This CDR3 is 14 amino acids long. Trimming stripped 2 bases from V and 3 bases from J, with 9 bases between. CDR3 residues: CASSLQGYNQPQHF. The CDR3 DNA is TGTGCCAGCAGCTTACAGGGCTACAATCAGCCCCAGCATTTT.

The CDR3 nucleotides read TGTGCCAGCAGTTCGACAGGGCCGTTCGCGAACACCGGGGAGCTGTTTTTT. Its protein is CASSSTGPFANTGELFF. The chain uses TRBV27 and TRBJ2-2; TRBD1 matches at 7 bases. The CDR3 runs 17 residues. V lost 4 bases to trimming and J lost 0 bases; unmatched junction nucleotides: 8. Germline loops: CDR1 MNHEY, CDR2 SMNVEV (reference sequence).

The chain employs TRBV2 and TRBJ1-5, with no clear D. CDR1 is SNHLY, CDR2 FYNNEI, per germline. The V end lost 3 bases, the J end lost 3 bases, and 9 bases lay between the germline ends. CDR3 length: 14 amino acids. CDR3 nucleotides: TGTGCCAGCAGTGATGGGAGAACCAATCAGCCCCAGCATTTT. Amino acid sequence: CASSDGRTNQPQHF.

A few counts support this clone. The V gene is TRBV11-2, the J gene TRBJ2-1; 8 nucleotides align to TRBD2. This CDR3 has 15 residues. Germline assignment: CDR1 SGHAT and CDR2 FQNNGV. J lost 5 bases, V lost 4 bases, and 7 bases had no gene match. The CDR3 sequence: CASSWVAGFNNEQFF. The CDR3 nucleotides read TGTGCCAGCAGCTGGGTAGCGGGGTTTAACAATGAGCAGTTCTTC.

V is TRBV7-2 and J is TRBJ2-1; a possible D gene is TRBD2 (6 bases). CDR3 length: 16 amino acids. V lost 3 bases to trimming and J lost 2 bases, with 14 bases between them. The germline V gene encodes CDR1 SGHTA and CDR2 FQGNSA. As DNA, the CDR3 is TGTGCCAGCAGCTTTTGGTTGGGGGGAGCCTACAATGAGCAGTTCTTC. Translating gives CASSFWLGGAYNEQFF.

The rearrangement joins TRBV5-1 to TRBJ2-5; tentative D call: TRBD1 (5 bases). Germline V gives CDR1 SGHRS, CDR2 YFSETQ. This CDR3 region has 14 residues. Trimming pared 2 bases from V and 2 bases from J, leaving 10 bases between. The CDR3 DNA is TGCGCCAGCAGCTTCCCAGGGCCACAAGAGACCCAGTACTTC. It codes for CASSFPGPQETQYF.

This rearrangement joins TRBV29-1 to TRBJ1-2, with a tentative D call TRBD1 (5 bases). This CDR3 contains 12 residues. CDR1 is SQVTM and CDR2 is ANQGSEA in the germline V gene. The V and J ends lost 6 bases and 5 bases respectively, with 13 bases between them. The CDR3 loop reads CSVLTGGYGYTF. CDR3 bases: TGCAGCGTCCTTACGGGGGGGTATGGCTACACCTTC.

This clone was seen only a few times. V usage is TRBV2 and J usage is TRBJ1-2, with D perhaps matching TRBD1 (5 bases). Germline assignment: CDR1 SNHLY and CDR2 FYNNEI. CDR3 length: 14 amino acids. Trimming removed 8 bases from V and 4 bases from J, with 17 bases in between. CDR3 bases: TGTGCCAGCGGAGATAGGGGAGCGGGCTATGGCTACACCTTC. Encoded protein: CASGDRGAGYGYTF.

The gene calls are TRBV19 and TRBJ2-2; D perhaps matches TRBD1 (6 bases). From germline, CDR1 is LNHDA and CDR2 SQIVND (reference sequence). CDR3 length: 15 amino acids. V lost 3 bases, J lost 3 bases, and 11 bases lay in between. The CDR3 region is CASSIQGPYTGELFF. The CDR3 coding sequence is TGTGCCAGTAGTATCCAGGGGCCCTACACCGGGGAGCTGTTTTTT.